This record covers a single T cell receptor (beta chain). Its target is unknown. This record belongs to a study of T cell responses to AZD1222 COVID-19 vaccine. Study-level findings and limits: At baseline, seropositivity was found in only a handful of AZD1222 recipients.

Sequenced by immunoSEQ multiplex PCR; TCRdb stores in-frame clones only, minus some. The sample lists 95,000 to 130,000 clones, 90% to 95% seen once, with 2.5% to 3.5% in the top ten. The CDR3 is 16 amino acids. CDR1 MDHEN and CDR2 SYDVKM come from the germline V gene. J gave up 3 bases and V 4 bases, and 9 bases lay outside the gene matches. This specimen consisted of peripheral blood, obtained on day 0 of AZD1222 vaccination. The rearrangement uses TRBV28 and TRBJ2-7; TRBD2 aligns across 10 bases. The receptor was derived from an adult in good health. This CDR3 is CASSSPQEREGYEQYF. The CDR3 bases are TGTGCCAGCAGTTCCCCCCAAGAGCGGGAGGGCTACGAGCAGTACTTC.